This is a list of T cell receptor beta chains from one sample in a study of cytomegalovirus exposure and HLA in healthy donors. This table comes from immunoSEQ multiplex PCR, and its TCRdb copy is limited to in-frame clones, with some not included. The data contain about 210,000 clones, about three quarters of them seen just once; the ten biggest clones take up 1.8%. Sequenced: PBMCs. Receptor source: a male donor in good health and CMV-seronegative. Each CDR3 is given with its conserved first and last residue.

CDR3aa: CASSIVVLADTQYF; v_gene: TRBV19
CDR3aa: CSVGPGQVKPTEAFF; v_gene: TRBV29-1
CDR3aa: CASSLPPGLGKNEQFF; v_gene: TRBV7-2
CDR3aa: CASTQDRRNTEAFF; v_gene: TRBV27
CDR3aa: CASSPASGRYYNEQFF; v_gene: TRBV27
CDR3aa: CASSAPGQGNQPQHF; v_gene: TRBV7-9
CDR3aa: CASSSGQTNSPLHF; v_gene: TRBV9
CDR3aa: CASNIGGYEQYF; v_gene: TRBV5-6
CDR3aa: CASSDPGQVTGELFF; v_gene: TRBV19
CDR3aa: CATSRDVVAGAYEQYF; v_gene: TRBV15
CDR3aa: CASSPPGTSRYEQYF; v_gene: TRBV5-4
CDR3aa: CASSEGQGTSYEQYF; v_gene: TRBV9
CDR3aa: CASSIMTGDTEAFF; v_gene: TRBV19
CDR3aa: CASSVAKSRGGDEKLFF; v_gene: TRBV9
CDR3aa: CASSPTGTNQPQHF; v_gene: TRBV9
CDR3aa: CASSPMTGRTEAFF; v_gene: TRBV6-5
CDR3aa: CASSQTGGRVTDTQYF; v_gene: TRBV7-3
CDR3aa: CASSVAGGGVYEQYF; v_gene: TRBV9
CDR3aa: CAIGKDYSTYEQYF; v_gene: TRBV28
CDR3aa: CASSFPGISEQYF; v_gene: TRBV7-9
CDR3aa: CASNRVSGANVLTF; v_gene: TRBV28
CDR3aa: CASSFWGKGGGEQYF; v_gene: TRBV27
CDR3aa: CASSFSLNEQFF; v_gene: TRBV11-3
CDR3aa: CSSINRTGVNEQFF; v_gene: TRBV7-9
CDR3aa: CASSADRGREAFF; v_gene: TRBV6-4
CDR3aa: CASSAHRVPYEQYF; v_gene: TRBV9
CDR3aa: CASSIARGGGDEQFF; v_gene: TRBV19
CDR3aa: CASSEGGTATYEQYF; v_gene: TRBV6-1
CDR3aa: CASSWGTGNTEAFF; v_gene: TRBV5-5
CDR3aa: CSVVDRGLTGGNQPQHF; v_gene: TRBV29-1
CDR3aa: CASSPSRGGPLAGGLSTYNEQFF; v_gene: TRBV4-2
CDR3aa: CASSLGLAGNTGELFF; v_gene: TRBV5-1
CDR3aa: CASSPYLTGGLTREQYF; v_gene: TRBV18
CDR3aa: CASSLVQGGKETQYF; v_gene: TRBV13
CDR3aa: CSGGTGLNTEAFF; v_gene: TRBV29-1